Presented here are 8 T cell receptor beta chains from one specimen sequenced in a study of control samples from healthy donors and cancer patients. Using immunoSEQ multiplex PCR, the repertoire was profiled, and TCRdb retains in-frame clones only, with some absent. The top ten clones hold more than 10% of a sample with around 250,000 clones, roughly 82% of them seen once. Material: PBMCs. These receptors all come from a woman aged 60 to 75 with lung cancer.

The V call is TRBV2, the J call TRBJ2-3, with TRBD2 matching 13 bases. J gave up 0 bases and V 2 bases, and 11 bases lay outside the gene matches. This CDR3 is 20 amino acids long. Germline V gene data show CDR1 as SNHLY and CDR2 as FYNNEI. CDR3 nucleotide sequence: TGTGCCAGCAGTGAACCCCCTGGACTAGCGGGAGCTTTTAGCACAGATACGCAGTATTTT. Amino acid sequence: CASSEPPGLAGAFSTDTQYF.

V gene TRBV10-3 combines with J gene TRBJ2-2; 10 bases agree with TRBD1. The CDR3 is made up of 15 amino acids. Germline CDR1 reads ENHRY; CDR2 reads SYGVKD. Trimming at V came to 6 bases and at J to 0 bases, leaving 1 base not matched to a gene. This chain's CDR3 is CAISGQGANTGELFF. For the CDR3, the DNA is TGTGCCATCAGCGGACAGGGGGCGAACACCGGGGAGCTGTTTTTT.

Comments on this clone: Other nucleotide sequences in the sample specify the same CDR3. V gene TRBV5-1 combines with J gene TRBJ2-5, with 7 bases matching TRBD2. The germline V gene encodes CDR1 SGHRS and CDR2 YFSETQ. Losses at the gene ends were 0 bases for V and 2 bases for J; bases not matched to a gene: 7. This CDR3 is built from 16 residues. The CDR3 loop is CASSLALAGNQETQYF. CDR3 DNA sequence: TGCGCCAGCAGCTTGGCCTTAGCGGGCAATCAAGAGACCCAGTACTTC.

The gene calls are TRBV7-3 and TRBJ1-1; D unclear. Trimming removed 1 base from V and 11 bases from J, with 14 bases in between. The CDR3 covers 13 residues. In germline, CDR1 is SGHTA, CDR2 FQGTGA. The CDR3, as DNA: TGTGCCAGCAGCTTAAGCGCCGTCCAAAGGGCTTTCTTT. Translated, it gives CASSLSAVQRAFF.

The rearrangement uses TRBV5-4 and TRBJ2-1; 9 positions agree with TRBD1. Germline trimming cut 4 bases from V and 7 bases from J; bases unmatched to any gene: 3. CDR1 is SGHNT, CDR2 YYREEE, per germline (reference sequence). The CDR3 is made up of 13 amino acids. The DNA of the CDR3 is TGTGCCAGCAGCCCAGGGACAGGGAATGAGCAGTTCTTC. This translates into CASSPGTGNEQFF. The whole variable domain, remainder taken from reference TRBV5-4 and TRBJ2-1, is ETGVTQSPTHLIKTRGQQVTLRCSSQSGHNTVSWYQQALGQGPQFIFQYYREEENGRGNFPPRFSGLQFPNYSSELNVNALELDDSALYLCASSPGTGNEQFFGPGTRLTVL.

The V call is TRBV7-3, the J call TRBJ1-1; D uncertain. Germline loops: CDR1 SGHTA, CDR2 FQGTGA. V lost 2 bases and J lost 5, with 9 bases in between. The CDR3 covers 13 residues. The CDR3 coding sequence is TGTGCCAGCAGCTTAGACGTAGGAACTGAAGCTTTCTTT. This sequence encodes CASSLDVGTEAFF.

The rearrangement uses TRBV16 and TRBJ1-1, with no clear D. Germline CDR1 KGHSY, CDR2 FQNENV. The V end lost 4 bases, the J end lost 0 bases, and 6 bases lay between the germline ends. This CDR3 comprises 13 residues. The CDR3 loop reads CASSPVLNTEAFF. The CDR3 DNA sequence: TGTGCCAGCAGCCCGGTCCTGAACACTGAAGCTTTCTTT.

For this clone: In the same sample, other DNA sequences code for this CDR3. The chain has TRBV4-1 and TRBJ2-5; 9 nucleotides align to TRBD2. There are 15 residues in the CDR3. The ends lost 1 base at V and 1 base at J; junction bases unmatched: 1. CDR1 MGHRA and CDR2 YSYEKL come from the germline V gene. CDR3 DNA sequence: TGCGCCAGCAGCCAAGTGGGACTAGCCCAAGAGACCCAGTACTTC. Its protein is CASSQVGLAQETQYF.